Shown below are 7 T cell receptor beta chains from a single sample sequenced in a study of blood T cell repertoires in COVID-19. Some clones are missing from TCRdb's copy, which holds only in-frame ones; the method was immunoSEQ multiplex PCR. The sample has about 62,000 clones, about nine tenths seen once. What was sequenced was peripheral blood. The receptors come from a human donor in a cohort sampled during active COVID-19.

This clone is a singleton in its sample. The chain carries TRBV5-6 and TRBJ2-1, with 7 bases matching TRBD1. J lost 9 bases, V lost 5 bases, and 11 bases had no gene match. This CDR3 is built from 14 residues. Germline CDR1 SGHDT, CDR2 YYEEEE. CDR3 loop: CASSLTGPVGEQFF. The CDR3 coding sequence is TGTGCCAGCAGTTTGACAGGGCCAGTCGGTGAGCAGTTCTTC. The whole variable domain, filled in from reference TRBV5-6 and TRBJ2-1, reads DAGVTQSPTHLIKTRGQQVTLRCSPKSGHDTVSWYQQALGQGPQFIFQYYEEEERQRGNFPDRFSGHQFPNYSSELNVNALLLGDSALYLCASSLTGPVGEQFFGPGTRLTVL.

The chain joins TRBV5-1 to TRBJ2-2; D is unresolved. Trimming took off 3 bases at V and 2 bases at J, with 8 bases between the two ends. This CDR3 region has 14 residues. Germline V gene lookup returns CDR1 SGHRS and CDR2 YFSETQ. The CDR3 bases are TGCGCCAGCAGCTCGTTTATCAACACCGGGGAGCTGTTTTTT. Protein: CASSSFINTGELFF. Together with reference TRBV5-1 and TRBJ2-2, the CDR3 gives the full variable domain: KAGVTQTPRYLIKTRGQQVTLSCSPISGHRSVSWYQQTPGQGLQFLFEYFSETQRNKGNFPGRFSGRQFSNSRSEMNVSTLELGDSALYLCASSSFINTGELFFGEGSRLTVL.

The chain combines TRBV7-9 with TRBJ1-2, with a weak D call TRBD1 (6 bases). The CDR3 sequence is 14 residues long. V was shortened by 6 bases and J by 6 bases, with 17 bases between the two germline ends. Germline V gene lookup returns CDR1 SEHNR and CDR2 FQNEAQ (reference sequence). As DNA, the CDR3 is TGTGCCAGCAGGCCCCCAGGACAGTTCGATGGCTACACCTTC. Translation gives CASRPPGQFDGYTF.

V and J are TRBV4-3 and TRBJ1-2; D not certain. Germline CDR1 and CDR2: LGHNA and YSLEER. This CDR3 contains 16 residues. Trimming stripped 0 bases from V and 8 bases from J, with 19 bases between. The CDR3 DNA reads as TGCGCCAGCAGCCAAGATGGTCAGGTCGGGATGGGCGGCTACACCTTC. This codes for CASSQDGQVGMGGYTF.

This clone has just one count. This chain connects TRBV11-2 to TRBJ2-7; TRBD2 matches at 13 bases. From germline, CDR1 is SGHAT and CDR2 FQNNGV. The CDR3 is 15 amino acids. After removal of 7 bases from V and 2 bases from J, the junction contained 5 bases not matched to a gene. Here the CDR3 DNA reads TGTGCCAGCACCCAACTAGCGGGGGGGCCCTACGAGCAGTACTTC. Protein sequence: CASTQLAGGPYEQYF.

The rearrangement uses TRBV30 and TRBJ2-7, with 8 nucleotides matching TRBD2. The V and J ends lost 3 bases and 6 bases, in that order; junction bases with no gene match: 7. The CDR3 is made up of 13 amino acids. Germline CDR1 GTSNPN, CDR2 SVGIG (reference sequence). The CDR3 coding sequence is TGTGCCTGGAGCGGGGGGGCCTTGAGCGAGCAGTACTTC. It is translated as CAWSGGALSEQYF.

The rearrangement uses TRBV30 and TRBJ1-1; D ambiguous. Germline V gene data show CDR1 as GTSNPN and CDR2 as SVGIG (reference sequence). CDR3 length equals 14 residues. The ends were cut back, 8 bases at V and 5 bases at J, with 21 bases in the middle. The CDR3 loop reads CANQPVARRTEAFF. In nucleotides, the CDR3 is TGTGCCAACCAACCGGTAGCCAGGAGGACTGAAGCTTTCTTT.